This section outlines one TCR beta chain sequence together with its context. Antigen: not known. This specimen comes from a study of shared clonotypes between healthy human individuals. Study-level information: Per donor, CD8 memory used one plate, CD8 naive used two, CD4 memory used three and CD4 naive used three. Findings of the study overall: The authors sampled blood alone, and tissue repertoires likely differ. Several donors showed sharing of approximately 5% of naive CD4 clonotypes.

The DNA input per sorted-subset replicate PCR was around 200 ng, corresponding to some 30,000 T cell genomes. Assay: immunoSEQ multiplex PCR; the TCRdb copy retains only in-frame clones and omits some. Of around 610,000 clones listed, approximately 96% are singletons. From germline, CDR1 is LNHDA and CDR2 SQIVND (reference sequence). This CDR3 has 11 amino acids. V trimming: 5 bases; J trimming: 9 bases; junction bases outside the gene matches: 1. Naive-designated CD8 cells lacked CD45RO, were positively enriched for CCR7, and omitted terminally differentiated effector memory CD45RA+ cells. The TCR comes from a woman in her thirties in good health. Input material: naive CD8+ T cells sorted from blood. The chain employs TRBV19 and TRBJ1-1; 9 bases are shared with TRBD1. The CDR3 coding sequence is TGTGCCAGTAGTGGACAGGGGAAAGCTTTCTTT. Encoded protein: CASSGQGKAFF.